A selection of T cell receptor beta chains follows, all from one sample in a study of healthy donors' naive CD4 and CD8 T cells. One entry per CDR3 protein, called by TCRdb with MiXCR from the reads. Of about 180,000 distinct CDR3 sequences in the sample, 65% to 75% were seen once. The source material was naive CD4+ and CD8+ T cells sorted from blood, pooled from several donors. The receptor source for this set is a pool of human donors in good health; the sample pools cells from several healthy donors. Both conserved end residues are part of each CDR3. Fields, in order: J gene, V gene, D gene, clone size, CDR3 DNA, CDR3 protein. The D gene is left open where the match is weak. Clone size, where shown, is once, few, many, or a class for clones that have expanded.

TRBJ2-6	TRBV19	TRBD1	.	TGTGCCAGTAGCGCAGGACAGGGCCTCTCTGGGGCCAACGTCCTGACTTTC	CASSAGQGLSGANVLTF
TRBJ2-1	TRBV29-1	.	once	TGCAGCGTGAGCAGGGGTAACTCCTACAATGAGCAGTTCTTC	CSVSRGNSYNEQFF
TRBJ1-3	TRBV29-1	.	.	TGCAGCGTTGAAGATCCGGGACCGTCCTCTGGAAACACCATATATTTT	CSVEDPGPSSGNTIYF
TRBJ2-2	TRBV4-2	.	.	TGTGCCAGCAGCCAAGACAGGTTATTAGGGTCGAACACCGGGGAGCTGTTTTTT	CASSQDRLLGSNTGELFF
TRBJ1-1	TRBV12-3/TRBV12-4	.	.	TGTGCCAGCAGTTTAGACGCCTGGATGAACACTGAAGCTTTCTTT	CASSLDAWMNTEAFF
TRBJ2-7	TRBV29-1	.	few	TGCAGCGTTGAAAGCGTTTCAGGCTACGAGCAGTACTTC	CSVESVSGYEQYF
TRBJ2-1	TRBV11-1	TRBD2	.	TGTGCCAGCACCCCCGGGGGGACCGACAATGAGCAGTTCTTC	CASTPGGTDNEQFF
TRBJ1-5	TRBV15	.	.	TGTGCCACCAGCAGAGATCGGACGGGCAATCAGCCCCAGCATTTT	CATSRDRTGNQPQHF
TRBJ1-1	TRBV29-1	.	.	TGCAGCGTCCGACAGAGGCTGAACACTGAAGCTTTCTTT	CSVRQRLNTEAFF
TRBJ2-7	TRBV6-1	.	.	TGTGCCACCCGGAACGGGATAACCTACGAGCAGTACTTC	CATRNGITYEQYF
TRBJ2-3	TRBV6-5	TRBD2	.	TGTGCCAGCAGTTACCGTCCCTTCCGGGGGGTCAGCACAGATACGCAGTATTTT	CASSYRPFRGVSTDTQYF
TRBJ1-5	TRBV6-5	.	.	TGTGCCAGCATTTCGACAGGCAACAATCAGCCCCAGCATTTT	CASISTGNNQPQHF
TRBJ2-5	TRBV5-1	.	once	TGCGCCAGCAGCTCGGGCCTCGTCTCGACGCAAGAGACCCAGTACTTC	CASSSGLVSTQETQYF
TRBJ1-2	TRBV13	.	.	TGTGCCAGCAGCCCTAGGACAGACGGGAGTGGCTACACCTTC	CASSPRTDGSGYTF
TRBJ1-1	TRBV6-1	.	.	TGTGCCAGCAGTGAATTTTCCATGAACACTGAAGCTTTCTTT	CASSEFSMNTEAFF
TRBJ2-1	TRBV11-1	.	once	TGTGCCAGCAGTTTAACAGGGTACGGTGAGCAGTTCTTC	CASSLTGYGEQFF
TRBJ2-3	TRBV5-1	TRBD1	.	TGCGCCAGCGGAATGGGACAGGGAACCACAGATACGCAGTATTTT	CASGMGQGTTDTQYF
TRBJ2-2	TRBV12-3/TRBV12-4	.	.	TGTGCCAGCAGTCCATCGGGACACCCGGGCGACACCGGGGAGCTGTTTTTT	CASSPSGHPGDTGELFF
TRBJ1-5	TRBV6-2/TRBV6-3	TRBD1	.	TGTGCCAGCAGTTACTGGGGACAGGAGGATCAGCCCCAGCATTTT	CASSYWGQEDQPQHF
TRBJ2-1	TRBV2	.	few	TGTGCCAGCAGTGAAGGGACAGTTACTAATGAGCAGTTCTTC	CASSEGTVTNEQFF
TRBJ2-1	TRBV29-1	.	.	TGCAGCGTTGAAGCTACGATGGGACCATACAATGAGCAGTTCTTC	CSVEATMGPYNEQFF
TRBJ2-7	TRBV30	.	.	TGTGCCTGGAGTCCCGGACCGTATTCCTACGAGCAGTACTTC	CAWSPGPYSYEQYF
TRBJ2-6	TRBV7-2	.	.	TGTGCCAGCAGCTTAGAACGTGGAGCTGGGGCCAACGTCCTGACTTTC	CASSLERGAGANVLTF
TRBJ1-6	TRBV12-5	.	once	TGTGCTAGTGGGTCGAGAACAGGGAAGGTTCATTCACCCCTCCACTTT	CASGSRTGKVHSPLHF
TRBJ2-5	TRBV12-5	.	.	TGTGCTAGTGGTCTCCCGGCGGGCGGAGTCGAGGAGACCCAGTACTTC	CASGLPAGGVEETQYF